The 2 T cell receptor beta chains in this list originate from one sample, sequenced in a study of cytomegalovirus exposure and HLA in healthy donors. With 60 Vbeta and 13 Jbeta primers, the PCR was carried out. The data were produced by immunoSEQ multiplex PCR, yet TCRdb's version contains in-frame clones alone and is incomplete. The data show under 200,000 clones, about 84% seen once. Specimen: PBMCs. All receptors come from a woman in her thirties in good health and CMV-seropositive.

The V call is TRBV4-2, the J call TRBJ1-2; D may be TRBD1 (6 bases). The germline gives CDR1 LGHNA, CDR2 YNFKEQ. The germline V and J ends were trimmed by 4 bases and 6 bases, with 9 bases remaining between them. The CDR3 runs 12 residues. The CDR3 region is CASSRAGDGYTF. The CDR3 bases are TGTGCCAGCAGCCGAGCAGGGGATGGCTACACCTTC.

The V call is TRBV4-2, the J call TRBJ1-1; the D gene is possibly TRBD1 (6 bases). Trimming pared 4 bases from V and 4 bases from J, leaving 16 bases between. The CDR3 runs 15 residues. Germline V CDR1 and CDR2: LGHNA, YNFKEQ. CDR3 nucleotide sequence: TGTGCCAGCAGCCCCGAGGGGGTGATCGGCACTGAAGCTTTCTTT. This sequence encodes CASSPEGVIGTEAFF.